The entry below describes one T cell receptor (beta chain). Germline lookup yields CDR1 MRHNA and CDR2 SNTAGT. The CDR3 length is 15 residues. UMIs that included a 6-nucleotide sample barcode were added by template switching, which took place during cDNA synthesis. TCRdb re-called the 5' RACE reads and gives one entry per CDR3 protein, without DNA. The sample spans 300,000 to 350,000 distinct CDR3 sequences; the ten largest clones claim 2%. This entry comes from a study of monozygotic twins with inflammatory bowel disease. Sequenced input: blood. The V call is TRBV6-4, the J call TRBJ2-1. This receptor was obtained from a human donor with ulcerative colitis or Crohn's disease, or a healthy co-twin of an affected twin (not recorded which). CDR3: CASSKEGNSYNEQFF.